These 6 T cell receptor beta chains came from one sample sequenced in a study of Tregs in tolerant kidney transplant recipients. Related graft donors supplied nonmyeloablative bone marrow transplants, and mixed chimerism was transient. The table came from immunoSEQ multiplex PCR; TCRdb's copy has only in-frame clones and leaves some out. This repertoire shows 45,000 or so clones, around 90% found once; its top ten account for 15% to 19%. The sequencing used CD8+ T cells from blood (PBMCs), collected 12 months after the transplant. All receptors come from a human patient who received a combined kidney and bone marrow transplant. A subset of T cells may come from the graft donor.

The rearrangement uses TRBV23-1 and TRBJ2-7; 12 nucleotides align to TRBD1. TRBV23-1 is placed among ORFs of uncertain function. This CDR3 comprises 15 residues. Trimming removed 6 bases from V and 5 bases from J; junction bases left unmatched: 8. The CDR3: CASSPRGQGAHEQYF. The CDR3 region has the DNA TGCGCCAGCAGCCCACGGGGACAGGGGGCCCACGAGCAGTACTTC.

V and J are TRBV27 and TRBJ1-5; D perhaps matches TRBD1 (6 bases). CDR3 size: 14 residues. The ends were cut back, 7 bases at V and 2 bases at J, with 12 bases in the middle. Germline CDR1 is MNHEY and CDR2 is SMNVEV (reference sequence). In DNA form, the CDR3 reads TGTGCCAGCATGCAAGGGGGAGGCAATCAGCCCCAGCATTTT. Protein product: CASMQGGGNQPQHF.

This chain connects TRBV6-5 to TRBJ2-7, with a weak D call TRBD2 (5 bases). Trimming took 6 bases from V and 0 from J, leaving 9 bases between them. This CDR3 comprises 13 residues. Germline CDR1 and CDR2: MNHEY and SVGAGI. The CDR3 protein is CASSPGISYEQYF. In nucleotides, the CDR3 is TGTGCCAGCAGCCCGGGGATCTCCTACGAGCAGTACTTC.

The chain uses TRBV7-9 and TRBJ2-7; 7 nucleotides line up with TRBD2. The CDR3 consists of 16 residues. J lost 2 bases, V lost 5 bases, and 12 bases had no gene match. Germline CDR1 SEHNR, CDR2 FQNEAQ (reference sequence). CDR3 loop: CASSPSSGPAAYEQYF. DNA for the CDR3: TGTGCCAGCAGCCCTTCTAGCGGTCCCGCGGCCTACGAGCAGTACTTC.

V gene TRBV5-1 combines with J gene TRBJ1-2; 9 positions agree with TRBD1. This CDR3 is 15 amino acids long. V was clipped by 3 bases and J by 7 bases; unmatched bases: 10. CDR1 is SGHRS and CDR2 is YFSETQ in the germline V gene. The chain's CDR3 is CASSSLRQGGRGYTF. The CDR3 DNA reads TGCGCCAGCAGCTCCCTACGACAGGGGGGACGTGGCTACACCTTC.

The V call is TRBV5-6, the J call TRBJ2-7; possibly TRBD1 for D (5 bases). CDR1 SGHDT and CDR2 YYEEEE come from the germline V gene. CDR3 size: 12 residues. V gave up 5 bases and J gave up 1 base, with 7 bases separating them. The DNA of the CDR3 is TGTGCCAGCAGTTCAGGGTCCTACGAGCAGTACTTC. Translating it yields CASSSGSYEQYF.